This T cell receptor beta chain was sequenced during a study of T cell responses to AZD1222 COVID-19 vaccine. V gave up 1 base and J gave up 1 base, with 12 bases separating them. The CDR3 is 15 amino acids. Germline V CDR1 and CDR2: SGHDT, YYEEEE. General study findings and limits: Targeting of unmutated variant regions was reportedly seen in nearly half of spike-specific TCRs. In all cases, repertoires were sampled only after the peak T cell response. Spike-specific TCR breadth and depth went up after people got two AZD1222 doses.

With regard to this clone: As yet, its antigen is unknown.

The assay was immunoSEQ multiplex PCR, and TCRdb's table has in-frame clones only and misses some. The sample lists 150,000 to 200,000 clones; roughly nine tenths were seen once. The genes are TRBV5-6 and TRBJ2-7, with D perhaps matching TRBD1 or TRBD2 (5 bases each). The starting material was peripheral blood, obtained on day 0 of AZD1222 vaccination. This TCR was recovered from an adult in good health. The CDR3 protein is CASSLPGTGSYEQYF. DNA for the CDR3: TGTGCCAGCAGCTTGCCCGGGACGGGATCCTACGAGCAGTACTTC.